These 32 T cell receptor beta chains came from one sample sequenced in a study of CD8 T cells in ankylosing spondylitis. Study results and limitations: A TCR beta motif made of eight highly homologous variants seemed typical of ankylosing spondylitis blood.

MiXCR, applied by TCRdb to the 5' RACE reads, yields one record per CDR3 protein. The sample contains about 800,000 distinct CDR3 sequences, 10% to 15% of which appear only once. These receptors' antigens are unknown. The source material was blood, either unsorted or a sorted T cell fraction (not recorded which). The receptors were gathered from a male donor with ankylosing spondylitis.

This clonotype has ten or more counts. V usage is TRBV20-1 and J usage is TRBJ2-3; tentatively, D is TRBD1 (5 bases). Germline CDR1 is DFQATT and CDR2 is SNEGSKA (reference sequence). Trimming removed 3 bases at V and 6 bases at J, with 13 bases between. The CDR3 contains 13 residues. The CDR3 is CSARIGALDTQYF. The CDR3, as DNA: TGCAGTGCTAGGATAGGGGCCCTGGATACGCAGTATTTT.

This clonotype was observed at least ten times. The chain is built from TRBV10-3 and TRBJ1-1, with D possibly being TRBD1 (6 bases). The germline V gene encodes CDR1 ENHRY and CDR2 SYGVKD. This CDR3 has 15 residues. The V gene lost 6 bases and the J gene lost 1 base, with 15 bases spanning the gap. For the CDR3, the DNA is TGTGCCATCAGCCCGTGGGGGGACAAGAACACTGAAGCTTTCTTT. This encodes CAISPWGDKNTEAFF.

V usage is TRBV9 and J usage is TRBJ1-6; the D gene is possibly TRBD1 (5 bases). Germline CDR1 is SGDLS and CDR2 is YYNGEE. The CDR3 is 16 residues long. Trimming removed 4 bases at V and 9 bases at J, with 20 bases between. CDR3 in DNA: TGTGCCAGCAGCCCCCGGGGCAGCGGACTTGGTTCACCCCTCCACTTT. This codes for CASSPRGSGLGSPLHF.

This clonotype showed up many times. The CDR3 region has the DNA TGCAGTGCCGCGGGGGACAGGGGATACGAGCAGTACTTC. This gives the protein CSAAGDRGYEQYF. The J gene is TRBJ2-7, the V gene TRBV20-1; 10 positions match TRBD1. Per germline, CDR1 DFQATT and CDR2 SNEGSKA (reference sequence). V lost 6 bases and J lost 4; bases outside the gene matches: 6. This CDR3 spans 13 amino acids.

The rearrangement joins TRBV5-5 to TRBJ2-5; the D is unclear. This CDR3 contains 16 residues. Trimming stripped 0 bases from V and 5 bases from J, with 17 bases between. The germline gives CDR1 SGHKS, CDR2 YYEKEE (reference sequence). CDR3 residues: CASSLVDSWRWETQYF. The DNA for the CDR3 is TGTGCCAGCAGCTTGGTTGATTCTTGGCGGTGGGAGACCCAGTACTTC.

This rearrangement joins TRBV20-1 to TRBJ2-7; either TRBD1 or TRBD2 may fit D (6 bases each). With 5 bases removed from V and 1 base from J, the gap between germline ends came to 12 bases. Per germline, CDR1 DFQATT and CDR2 SNEGSKA (reference sequence). The CDR3 totals 13 residues. The CDR3 loop reads CSAGGPFSYEQYF. The CDR3 DNA sequence: TGCAGTGCTGGGGGGCCTTTTTCCTACGAGCAGTACTTC.

This clonotype has a handful of counts. The J gene is TRBJ1-2, the V gene TRBV20-1, with D perhaps matching TRBD1 (6 bases). Germline assignment: CDR1 DFQATT and CDR2 SNEGSKA (reference sequence). This CDR3 comprises 12 residues. CDR3 protein: CTRGGARYGYTF. Written as DNA, the CDR3 is TGCACCCGAGGGGGGGCCCGCTATGGCTACACCTTC.

This clonotype was counted between two and nine times. CDR3 sequence (DNA): TGCAGTGAAACGACTGCCTTCTATGGCTACACCTTC. This codes for CSETTAFYGYTF. J is TRBJ1-2 and V is TRBV29-1, with unresolved D. The germline V gene has CDR1 SQVTM and CDR2 ANQGSEA. This CDR3 has 12 amino acids.

This clonotype was seen a few times. The rearrangement links TRBV20-1 to TRBJ1-4; 9 nucleotides agree with TRBD1. Germline CDR1 DFQATT, CDR2 SNEGSKA (reference sequence). This CDR3 is built from 15 residues. The trim removed 0 bases at V and 11 bases at J, leaving 10 bases unmatched. CDR3 region: CSARDPGQGGGKLFF. The CDR3 region has the DNA TGCAGTGCTAGAGATCCGGGACAGGGTGGCGGGAAACTGTTTTTT.

This clonotype was detected many times. The chain has TRBV10-3 and TRBJ2-3, with a weak D call TRBD1 (6 bases). The CDR3 contains 15 residues. Germline V gene lookup returns CDR1 ENHRY and CDR2 SYGVKD. V shed 7 bases and J shed 3 bases, with 17 bases lying between them. CDR3 nucleotide sequence: TGTGCCATCACCCAGGGGCCGGTGTCGACAGATACGCAGTATTTT. Protein: CAITQGPVSTDTQYF.

This clonotype was observed many times. This chain uses TRBV7-2 with TRBJ1-1, with 7 bases aligning to TRBD1. The CDR3 runs 15 residues. Germline loops: CDR1 SGHTA, CDR2 FQGNSA. V dropped 6 bases and J dropped 0; count of bases not matched to a gene: 7. CDR3 DNA sequence: TGTGCCAGCAGTTCTACCGGGACAGTGAACACTGAAGCTTTCTTT. Translating it yields CASSSTGTVNTEAFF.

The chain is built from TRBV7-2 and TRBJ2-4; D is unresolved. Trimming pared 2 bases from V and 13 bases from J, leaving 15 bases between. The CDR3 is made up of 13 amino acids. Germline V gives CDR1 SGHTA, CDR2 FQGNSA. CDR3 sequence: CASSLFASRPQYF. Written as DNA, the CDR3 is TGTGCCAGCAGCTTATTCGCCTCACGCCCCCAGTACTTC.

This clonotype was seen a handful of times. The chain has TRBV27 and TRBJ1-1, with D tentatively TRBD1 (6 bases). Per the germline V gene, CDR1 is MNHEY and CDR2 is SMNVEV (reference sequence). Deletions cut 9 bases from V and 0 bases from J, with 20 bases between. The CDR3 is 16 residues long. CDR3 loop: CASIGQHKVMNTEAFF. For the CDR3, the DNA is TGTGCCAGTATCGGACAGCACAAAGTCATGAACACTGAAGCTTTCTTT.

This clonotype was counted ten times or more. The genes are TRBV5-5 and TRBJ1-2; 7 positions agree with TRBD1. The CDR3 is 15 amino acids. CDR1 is SGHKS and CDR2 is YYEKEE in the germline V gene (reference sequence). Trimming removed 2 bases from V and 4 bases from J; junction bases left unmatched: 8. CDR3 residues: CASSFGTDLSYGYTF. The CDR3 nucleotides are TGTGCCAGCAGCTTCGGGACAGATCTAAGCTATGGCTACACCTTC.

The CDR3 spells CASSQFIGPGELFF. CDR3 nucleotides: TGTGCCAGCAGCCAGTTCATAGGTCCCGGGGAGCTGTTTTTT. The chain has TRBV7-3 and TRBJ2-2, with D unresolved. Germline CDR1 reads SGHTA; CDR2 reads FQGTGA. V gave up 5 bases and J gave up 6 bases, with 13 bases separating them. CDR3 length: 14 amino acids.

With respect to this clonotype: Relative to the germline gene, one junction end is altered; a read error may explain this. In nucleotides, the CDR3 is TGTGCTAGCAGCTTAGTGGGGACAGGGAGGGTATCAAATCAGCCCCAGCATTTT. Translation gives CASSLVGTGRVSNQPQHF. The chain uses TRBV7-7 and TRBJ1-5; 9 bases agree with TRBD1. This CDR3 is built from 18 residues. The germline V gene encodes CDR1 SSHAT and CDR2 FNYEAQ (reference sequence). The full variable domain, in which reference TRBV7-7 and TRBJ1-5 provide the parts outside the CDR3, is GAGVSQSPRYKVTKRGQDVTLRCDPISSHATLYWYQQALGQGPEFLTYFNYEAQPDKSGLPSDRFSAERPEGSISTLTIQRTEQRDSAMYRCASSLVGTGRVSNQPQHFGDGTRLSIL.

There are a few counts of this clonotype. The V and J genes are TRBV6-5 and TRBJ2-1; TRBD2 matches at 10 bases. There are 17 residues in the CDR3. Germline values: CDR1 MNHEY, CDR2 SVGAGI. The J segment lost 0 bases and the V segment lost 2 bases, leaving 4 bases of the junction unmatched. CDR3 sequence (DNA): TGTGCCAGCAGTTACCGGGCTAGCGGGAGCTCCTACAATGAGCAGTTCTTC. Translating gives CASSYRASGSSYNEQFF.

This clonotype has just a few counts. The J gene is TRBJ1-5, the V gene TRBV20-1; TRBD1 is a possible D gene (5 bases). V gave up 2 bases and J gave up 7 bases, with 15 bases separating them. There are 14 residues in the CDR3. Germline V gene data show CDR1 as DFQATT and CDR2 as SNEGSKA (reference sequence). The CDR3 DNA reads as TGCAGTGCTAGAAATGGGGGTCCGGGGCAGCCCCAGCATTTT. It codes for CSARNGGPGQPQHF.

This clonotype was detected ten times or more. This rearrangement joins TRBV7-2 to TRBJ1-3, with a tentative D call TRBD1 (6 bases). Trimming removed 4 bases from V and 4 bases from J, with 8 bases in between. Germline V gives CDR1 SGHTA, CDR2 FQGNSA. The CDR3 is 13 amino acids. The CDR3, as DNA: TGTGCCAGCAGCTCCGGGACAGGAAACACCATATATTTT. It is translated as CASSSGTGNTIYF. Drawing the rest from reference TRBV7-2 and TRBJ1-3, the complete variable domain is GAGVSQSPSNKVTEKGKDVELRCDPISGHTALYWYRQSLGQGLEFLIYFQGNSAPDKSGLPSDRFSAERTGGSVSTLTIQRTQQEDSAVYLCASSSGTGNTIYFGEGSWLTVV.

This clonotype was seen many times. CDR3: CASTRQGHNEQFF. The CDR3 DNA reads TGTGCCAGTACAAGACAGGGCCACAATGAGCAGTTCTTC. The rearrangement uses TRBV19 and TRBJ2-1; 7 positions match TRBD1. CDR3 length equals 13 residues. With 7 bases clipped from V and 5 bases from J, the junction kept 5 bases outside the gene matches. Germline-derived CDR1 and CDR2 are LNHDA and SQIVND (reference sequence).

The chain combines TRBV7-2 with TRBJ1-2; D is perhaps TRBD1 (5 bases). Trimming took 1 base from V and 8 from J, leaving 20 bases between them. This CDR3 contains 16 residues. Germline CDR1 reads SGHTA; CDR2 reads FQGNSA. CDR3 in amino acids: CASSLVGTDPLFGYTF. Written as DNA, the CDR3 is TGTGCCAGCAGCTTAGTTGGGACGGATCCTTTATTCGGCTACACCTTC.

The V and J genes are TRBV20-1 and TRBJ1-1, with a possible D match to TRBD1 (5 bases). Trimming pared 6 bases from V and 5 bases from J, leaving 25 bases between. The CDR3 sequence is 16 residues long. Germline V lookup: CDR1 DFQATT, CDR2 SNEGSKA (reference sequence). CDR3 residues: CSAMEPGRGRWTEAFF. CDR3 sequence (DNA): TGCAGTGCAATGGAGCCAGGGAGGGGCAGGTGGACTGAAGCTTTCTTT.

This sequence joins TRBV5-1 and TRBJ2-1; D is ambiguous. Germline V gene data show CDR1 as SGHRS and CDR2 as YFSETQ. The V gene lost 4 bases and the J gene lost 7 bases, with 15 bases spanning the gap. The CDR3 covers 14 residues. The CDR3 nucleotides are TGCGCCAGCAGCCCCTTGGACGAAAGGAATGAGCAGTTCTTC. Translating gives CASSPLDERNEQFF.

The V call is TRBV7-2, the J call TRBJ2-7; D gene ambiguous. CDR1 and CDR2 from the germline V gene are SGHTA and FQGNSA. This CDR3 region has 14 residues. V was shortened by 5 bases and J by 7 bases, with 18 bases between the two germline ends. CDR3 coding DNA: TGTGCCAGCAGCATCCTTCTTGGGTCCCTGGAGCAGTACTTC. It translates to CASSILLGSLEQYF.

In this sample, this clonotype turned up a few times. The genes are TRBV9 and TRBJ1-1; perhaps TRBD1 as D (5 bases). Per the germline V gene, CDR1 is SGDLS and CDR2 is YYNGEE. V was cut by 4 bases and J by 4 bases, with 14 bases left in between. The CDR3 has 14 amino acids. CDR3 region: CASSPGTFGTEAFF. DNA for the CDR3: TGTGCCAGCAGCCCAGGGACTTTTGGCACTGAAGCTTTCTTT.

This clonotype turned up a few times. The V call is TRBV20-1, the J call TRBJ2-1; maybe TRBD2 (6 bases). The length of the CDR3 is 14 residues. CDR1 and CDR2 from the germline V gene are DFQATT and SNEGSKA (reference sequence). V lost 1 base and J 9 bases, leaving 16 bases between the germline ends. The chain's CDR3 is CSARGGLQFGEQFF. The DNA for the CDR3 is TGCAGTGCTAGAGGGGGACTTCAGTTTGGTGAGCAGTTCTTC.

V usage is TRBV6-2 or TRBV6-3 and J usage is TRBJ2-3; the D is unclear. Trimming took off 5 bases at V and 0 bases at J, with 12 bases between the two ends. This CDR3 region has 15 residues. In germline, CDR1 is MNHEY, CDR2 SVGEGT. DNA for the CDR3: TGTGCCAGCAGTCCGCGGCTATACAGCACAGATACGCAGTATTTT. It codes for CASSPRLYSTDTQYF.

This clonotype has only a few counts. The chain uses TRBV7-2 and TRBJ2-1; the D is unclear. The V and J ends lost 6 bases and 1 base respectively, with 7 bases between them. The CDR3 contains 13 residues. The germline gives CDR1 SGHTA, CDR2 FQGNSA. CDR3 sequence: CASRWESYNEQFF. The CDR3 DNA reads TGTGCCAGCAGATGGGAATCCTACAATGAGCAGTTCTTC.

This clonotype has just a few counts. The chain links TRBV6-5 to TRBJ1-1; D unresolved. CDR1 MNHEY and CDR2 SVGAGI come from the germline V gene. Trimming pared 2 bases from V and 3 bases from J, leaving 10 bases between. The CDR3 is 14 residues long. The CDR3 sequence is CASSYRRADTEAFF. The DNA for the CDR3 is TGTGCCAGCAGTTACCGACGAGCTGACACTGAAGCTTTCTTT.

This clonotype has just a few counts. CDR3 sequence: CASSPDRGLADTGELFF. The CDR3 DNA reads TGCGCCAGCAGCCCGGACAGGGGGCTCGCGGACACCGGGGAGCTGTTTTTT. This chain links TRBV5-1 with TRBJ2-2; 11 bases map to TRBD1. CDR1 and CDR2 (germline): SGHRS, YFSETQ. This CDR3 has 17 residues. J was trimmed by 3 bases and V by 4 bases; bases with no gene match: 8. The entire variable domain, with the rest obtained from reference TRBV5-1 and TRBJ2-2, is as follows: KAGVTQTPRYLIKTRGQQVTLSCSPISGHRSVSWYQQTPGQGLQFLFEYFSETQRNKGNFPGRFSGRQFSNSRSEMNVSTLELGDSALYLCASSPDRGLADTGELFFGEGSRLTVL.

J is TRBJ2-7 and V is TRBV4-3; 7 bases line up with TRBD2. Germline values: CDR1 LGHNA, CDR2 YSLEER. The CDR3 totals 15 residues. With V trimmed by 4 bases and J by 4 bases, 10 bases remained unmatched. The CDR3 DNA follows: TGCGCCAGCAGCCCATCAGCAGGGACTACTTACGAGCAGTACTTC. Its protein product is CASSPSAGTTYEQYF.

This clonotype was found a few times. The chain has TRBV5-1 and TRBJ1-4; 9 bases are shared with TRBD1. Germline assignment: CDR1 SGHRS and CDR2 YFSETQ. The CDR3 sequence is 15 residues long. Unmatched junction bases numbered 8, after V lost 4 bases and J lost 7 bases. The CDR3 protein is CASSPGQGDREKLFF. The CDR3 coding sequence is TGCGCCAGCAGCCCGGGACAGGGAGATCGTGAAAAACTGTTTTTT.